This T cell receptor beta chain originates from a study of blood T cell repertoires in COVID-19. At the level of the study: PBMCs, B-cell-depleted T cells, or T cells were the source of the cDNA or gDNA that made up the material.

Some clones are missing from TCRdb's copy, which holds only in-frame ones; the method was immunoSEQ multiplex PCR. The sample has about 24,000 clones, roughly nine tenths seen once. The CDR3 loop spans 16 amino acids. Per the germline V gene, CDR1 is SGHRS and CDR2 is YFSETQ. V shed 3 bases and J 3 bases; nucleotides not matched to a gene: 8. J is TRBJ2-7 and V is TRBV5-1; 11 bases line up with TRBD2. The sequence came from a woman in her 70s with active COVID-19. The sample taken for sequencing was peripheral blood. The CDR3 sequence: CASSSSSGGAHYEQYF. CDR3 coding DNA: TGCGCCAGCAGCTCGAGTAGCGGGGGGGCCCACTACGAGCAGTACTTC.